The 31 T cell receptor beta chains below come from one sample, sequenced in a study of OX40 agonist ivuxolimab in advanced cancers. Data came from immunoSEQ multiplex PCR; TCRdb stores just in-frame clones and leaves some out. The sample carries around 78,000 clones, around nine tenths recorded once. Sequenced here: CD4+ or CD8+ T cells sorted from blood, sampled in a trial of the OX40 agonist ivuxolimab. The receptors come from an adult with an advanced solid tumor such as melanoma, head and neck, liver or kidney cancer.

The V and J genes are TRBV7-2 and TRBJ2-1; 9 nucleotides line up with TRBD2. The CDR3 is 15 amino acids. Germline V gene data show CDR1 as SGHTA and CDR2 as FQGNSA. V shed 1 base, J shed 7 bases, and the junction held 5 bases outside the gene matches. CDR3 amino acids: CASSLGGLARNEQFF. CDR3 nucleotides: TGTGCCAGCAGCTTAGGGGGACTAGCTCGAAATGAGCAGTTCTTC.

The chain has TRBV6-6 and TRBJ2-5; D gene ambiguous. The end of the DNA aligns better with TRBJ2-7, so the J call may be wrong. There are 12 residues in the CDR3. Germline CDR1 reads MNHNY; CDR2 reads SVGAGI (reference sequence). The CDR3 sequence: CASSYSVYEQYF. In nucleotides, the CDR3 is TGTGCCAGCAGTTACTCCGTATACGAGCAGTACTTC.

The genes are TRBV18 and TRBJ2-6; TRBD1 might be the D (5 bases). The CDR3 contains 15 residues. The V end lost 1 base, the J end lost 3 bases, and 7 bases lay between the germline ends. Germline lookup yields CDR1 KGHSH and CDR2 LQKENI. CDR3 region: CASSPQGNGANVLTF. The CDR3 DNA follows: TGTGCCAGCTCACCACAGGGGAATGGGGCCAACGTCCTGACTTTC.

This clone was counted a single time. This chain links TRBV28 with TRBJ1-2, with TRBD1 matching 10 bases. This CDR3 contains 16 residues. V was pared by 5 bases and J by 7 bases, with 13 bases of the junction left unmatched. CDR1 is MDHEN and CDR2 is SYDVKM in the germline V gene. DNA for the CDR3: TGTGCCAGCAGTACCCGACAGGGGGCGGTCCTCGGTGGCTACACCTTC. This encodes CASSTRQGAVLGGYTF.

The chain is built from TRBV11-2 and TRBJ1-2; 9 bases are a match to TRBD1. V dropped 3 bases and J dropped 1; count of bases not matched to a gene: 15. CDR3 length: 19 residues. Germline V gives CDR1 SGHAT, CDR2 FQNNGV. The CDR3 coding sequence is TGTGCCAGCAGCTTTTCTTCCGGGACAGGGCTCCTTTTTAACTATGGCTACACCTTC. It codes for CASSFSSGTGLLFNYGYTF. Combining the CDR3 with reference TRBV11-2 and TRBJ1-2 gives the whole variable domain EAGVAQSPRYKIIEKRQSVAFWCNPISGHATLYWYQQILGQGPKLLIQFQNNGVVDDSQLPKDRFSAERLKGVDSTLKIQPAKLEDSAVYLCASSFSSGTGLLFNYGYTFGSGTRLTVV.

The gene calls are TRBV4-3 and TRBJ2-7; 10 bases fit TRBD2. This CDR3 comprises 16 residues. The J segment lost 5 bases and the V segment lost 2 bases, leaving 9 bases of the junction unmatched. Germline assignment: CDR1 LGHNA and CDR2 YSLEER. In DNA, the CDR3 is TGCGCCAGCAGCCAACCGCTAGCGGGAGTACCCCACGAGCAGTACTTC. Protein product: CASSQPLAGVPHEQYF.

This clone turned up a few times. The rearrangement uses TRBV6-5 and TRBJ1-2; the D is unclear. The CDR3 is made up of 14 amino acids. Germline lookup yields CDR1 MNHEY and CDR2 SVGAGI. With 6 bases removed from V and 4 bases from J, the gap between germline ends came to 15 bases. The CDR3, as DNA: TGTGCCAGCAGCCGGACCGGAGACGTCTATGGCTACACCTTC. Its protein product is CASSRTGDVYGYTF.

The chain has TRBV7-9 and TRBJ2-7; 9 bases match TRBD1. The CDR3 contains 11 residues. In germline, CDR1 is SEHNR, CDR2 FQNEAQ (reference sequence). V trimming: 11 bases; J trimming: 6 bases; junction bases outside the gene matches: 5. The CDR3 reads CACGQGLEQYF. In DNA, the CDR3 is TGTGCCTGCGGACAGGGGCTCGAGCAGTACTTC.

The CDR3 coding sequence is TGTGCCAGCAGCCGGGGGGCAGGTGGAAACACCATATATTTT. Its protein product is CASSRGAGGNTIYF. The chain is built from TRBV7-6 and TRBJ1-3, with TRBD1 as a possible D gene (6 bases). CDR3 size: 14 residues. The V gene lost 5 bases and the J gene lost 3 bases, with 11 bases spanning the gap. CDR1 is SGHVS, CDR2 FNYEAQ, per germline.

In this sample, this clone turned up once. The rearrangement links TRBV6-5 to TRBJ2-3, with D maybe TRBD2 (5 bases). The germline V gene encodes CDR1 MNHEY and CDR2 SVGAGI. V shed 10 bases and J shed 1 base, with 12 bases lying between them. This CDR3 contains 13 residues. CDR3 sequence (DNA): TGTGCCACCTTAGCGCCGGGCACAGATACGCAGTATTTT. Amino acid sequence: CATLAPGTDTQYF.

This chain links TRBV5-5 with TRBJ2-7, with D perhaps TRBD2 (5 bases). Trimming took 2 bases from V and 0 from J, leaving 9 bases between them. The CDR3 is 14 amino acids. In germline, CDR1 is SGHKS, CDR2 YYEKEE (reference sequence). The CDR3 sequence: CASSFTSNSYEQYF. The CDR3 nucleotides are TGTGCCAGCAGCTTCACTAGTAACTCCTACGAGCAGTACTTC.

The chain employs TRBV7-2 and TRBJ2-5; 9 bases fit TRBD2. The J call may be in error: the DNA end matches TRBJ2-7 better. CDR1 is SGHTA and CDR2 is FQGNSA in the germline V gene. The CDR3 is 14 amino acids. CDR3 loop: CASSSMTSGYEQYF. In DNA, the CDR3 is TGTGCCAGCAGCTCCATGACTAGCGGCTACGAGCAGTACTTC.

The V and J genes are TRBV28 and TRBJ2-7; 12 bases map to TRBD2. There are 17 residues in the CDR3. V gave up 7 bases and J gave up 3 bases; unmatched junction bases: 13. Per germline, CDR1 MDHEN and CDR2 SYDVKM. CDR3 amino acids: CASTRFSQTSGSYEQYF. Written as DNA, the CDR3 is TGTGCCAGCACTCGATTTTCTCAGACTAGCGGGAGCTACGAGCAGTACTTC.

The chain joins TRBV7-9 to TRBJ2-7; 9 nucleotides agree with TRBD2. J lost 3 bases, V lost 3 bases, and 9 bases had no gene match. The CDR3 has 16 residues. Germline CDR1 SEHNR, CDR2 FQNEAQ (reference sequence). The chain's CDR3 is CASSLTSGRDHYEQYF. The CDR3 bases are TGTGCCAGCAGCTTGACTAGCGGAAGGGATCACTACGAGCAGTACTTC.

The V call is TRBV6-1, the J call TRBJ2-7; D is undetermined. Germline CDR1 and CDR2: MNHNS and SASEGT. Trimming cost V 4 bases and J 2 bases, with 9 bases left between them. The CDR3 is made up of 13 amino acids. The CDR3: CASSVGKTYEQYF. CDR3 coding DNA: TGTGCCAGCAGTGTCGGCAAGACCTACGAGCAGTACTTC.

This clone was observed once. The rearrangement links TRBV2 to TRBJ1-1; D remains ambiguous. The CDR3 has 15 amino acids. Per the germline V gene, CDR1 is SNHLY and CDR2 is FYNNEI. The V and J ends lost 6 bases and 4 bases respectively, with 18 bases between them. In DNA form, the CDR3 reads TGTGCCAGCAGCGGATTATCGGGTATCGGCACTGAAGCTTTCTTT. This codes for CASSGLSGIGTEAFF.

Here the CDR3 reads CASRTTSYNEQFF. The CDR3 nucleotides read TGTGCCAGCCGGACCACCTCCTACAATGAGCAGTTCTTC. V and J are TRBV2 and TRBJ2-1; D is unresolved. Per germline, CDR1 SNHLY and CDR2 FYNNEI. The germline V and J ends were trimmed by 8 bases and 0 bases, with 8 bases remaining between them. The CDR3 runs 13 residues.

This clone was found a few times. V usage is TRBV7-9 and J usage is TRBJ1-2, with TRBD1 matching 7 bases. CDR1 is SEHNR, CDR2 FQNEAQ, per germline (reference sequence). The CDR3 length is 13 residues. After removal of 4 bases from V and 5 bases from J, the junction contained 4 bases not matched to a gene. The CDR3: CASSSGTAYGYTF. The CDR3 bases are TGTGCCAGCAGCTCTGGGACAGCGTATGGCTACACCTTC.

The chain combines TRBV5-1 with TRBJ2-7, with 11 positions matching TRBD2. CDR1 and CDR2 from the germline V gene are SGHRS and YFSETQ. The V gene end was trimmed by 4 bases and the J gene end by 5 bases; junction bases not matched to a gene: 8. The CDR3 sequence is 15 residues long. In nucleotides, the CDR3 is TGCGCCAGCAGCCCTCCGGGACTAGCGGAACACGAGCAGTACTTC. It translates to CASSPPGLAEHEQYF.

The V and J genes are TRBV4-2 and TRBJ2-3, with TRBD2 matching over 13 bases. CDR1 and CDR2 (germline): LGHNA, YNFKEQ. Trimming at V came to 1 base and at J to 7 bases, leaving 8 bases not matched to a gene. The CDR3 length is 17 residues. DNA of the CDR3: TGTGCCAGCAGCCAAGGGGGGTCGGGACTAGCGGGAAATACGCAGTATTTT. Amino acid sequence: CASSQGGSGLAGNTQYF.

The chain recombines TRBV28 with TRBJ1-1, with no clear D. V dropped 4 bases and J dropped 2 bases, with 14 bases sitting between them. In germline, CDR1 is MDHEN, CDR2 SYDVKM. The CDR3 sequence is 15 residues long. CDR3 residues: CASSSPAGGNTEAFF. CDR3 DNA: TGTGCCAGCAGTTCCCCCGCAGGCGGAAACACTGAAGCTTTCTTT.

The V call is TRBV7-9, the J call TRBJ2-5, with 9 bases aligning to TRBD1. Germline V gives CDR1 SEHNR, CDR2 FQNEAQ (reference sequence). V gave up 2 bases and J gave up 5 bases; unmatched junction bases: 9. The CDR3 extends over 16 amino acids. The chain's CDR3 is CASSLFNRGRGETQYF. CDR3 bases: TGTGCCAGCAGCTTATTCAACAGGGGGCGTGGGGAGACCCAGTACTTC.

The V and J genes are TRBV5-4 and TRBJ1-2; D is perhaps TRBD1 (6 bases). The CDR3 spans 15 residues. V was shortened by 4 bases and J by 2 bases, with 15 bases between the two germline ends. Germline CDR1 and CDR2: SGHNT and YYREEE (reference sequence). The CDR3 here is CASSQGTTANYGYTF. The CDR3 DNA follows: TGTGCCAGCAGCCAAGGGACAACAGCCAACTATGGCTACACCTTC.

The CDR3 DNA sequence: TGTGCCAGCAGCCAAGAGAGGTGGAGGGGTCCCCAAGAGACCCAGTACTTC. This encodes CASSQERWRGPQETQYF. The chain combines TRBV14 with TRBJ2-5; D possibly corresponds to TRBD2 (6 bases). V was cut by 0 bases and J by 1 base, with 15 bases left in between. This CDR3 spans 17 amino acids. Germline V lookup: CDR1 SGHDN, CDR2 FVKESK. Based on the CDR3 plus reference TRBV14 and TRBJ2-5, the full variable domain is EAGVTQFPSHSVIEKGQTVTLRCDPISGHDNLYWYRRVMGKEIKFLLHFVKESKQDESGMPNNRFLAERTGGTYSTLKVQPAELEDSGVYFCASSQERWRGPQETQYFGPGTRLLVL.

This clone has just one count. CDR3 bases: TGTGCCAGCAGCCGCCCGCCCACTAGCTCTGGAAACACCATATATTTT. This sequence encodes CASSRPPTSSGNTIYF. The chain carries TRBV5-6 and TRBJ1-3; D is unclear. With 4 bases removed from V and 0 bases from J, the gap between germline ends came to 14 bases. Germline assignment: CDR1 SGHDT and CDR2 YYEEEE. The length of the CDR3 is 16 residues.

This clone was counted only a few times. This chain joins TRBV5-1 and TRBJ1-1, with D possibly being TRBD1 (6 bases). CDR3 length: 13 amino acids. CDR1 and CDR2 from the germline V gene are SGHRS and YFSETQ. Trimming cost V 5 bases and J 2 bases, with 10 bases left between them. CDR3 DNA sequence: TGCGCCAGCAGGGGGACACAAAACACTGAAGCTTTCTTT. It encodes CASRGTQNTEAFF. The variable domain in full, with the rest retrieved from reference TRBV5-1 and TRBJ1-1, is KAGVTQTPRYLIKTRGQQVTLSCSPISGHRSVSWYQQTPGQGLQFLFEYFSETQRNKGNFPGRFSGRQFSNSRSEMNVSTLELGDSALYLCASRGTQNTEAFFGQGTRLTVV.

This chain connects TRBV7-9 to TRBJ2-7; no clear D. This CDR3 has 14 amino acids. Germline V gene sequence: CDR1 SEHNR, CDR2 FQNEAQ (reference sequence). V lost 5 bases, J lost 4 bases, and 15 bases lay in between. CDR3 region: CASSPGLDGYEQYF. Written as DNA, the CDR3 is TGTGCCAGCAGCCCAGGATTAGACGGTTACGAGCAGTACTTC.

This clone was seen more than once but under ten times. This chain joins TRBV25-1 and TRBJ2-3, with no clear D. CDR3 length: 13 residues. CDR1 is MGHDK and CDR2 is SYGVNS in the germline V gene. Trimming removed 2 bases from V and 7 bases from J, with 10 bases in between. The CDR3 spells CASSEPPLYTQYF. The DNA of the CDR3 is TGTGCCAGCAGTGAACCTCCTTTGTATACGCAGTATTTT.

In this sample, this clone turned up a few times. The chain uses TRBV7-9 and TRBJ2-5, with 8 bases aligning to TRBD2. Germline V gene lookup returns CDR1 SEHNR and CDR2 FQNEAQ (reference sequence). Trimming removed 0 bases from V and 10 bases from J; junction bases left unmatched: 4. CDR3 size: 13 residues. The CDR3 sequence is CASSLAFGGDQYF. The CDR3 DNA reads TGTGCCAGCAGCTTAGCGTTCGGGGGGGACCAGTACTTC.

This rearrangement joins TRBV7-2 to TRBJ2-1; 10 bases are shared with TRBD2. Germline lookup yields CDR1 SGHTA and CDR2 FQGNSA. Trimming at V came to 3 bases and at J to 8 bases, leaving 7 bases not matched to a gene. The CDR3 sequence is 15 residues long. CDR3 protein: CASSFVRAGGDEQFF. The CDR3 nucleotides are TGTGCCAGCAGCTTTGTTAGAGCGGGAGGGGATGAGCAGTTCTTC.

This chain joins TRBV10-3 and TRBJ1-1; no definite D call. Germline CDR1 and CDR2: ENHRY and SYGVKD. The CDR3 totals 12 residues. The V end was cut by 7 bases, the J end by 7 bases, with 13 bases between. CDR3 region: CAIKLGGNEAFF. The DNA for the CDR3 is TGTGCCATCAAATTGGGCGGGAATGAAGCTTTCTTT.